The 24 T cell receptor beta chains reported below all come from one sample, sequenced in a study of T cell repertoires in cytomegalovirus infection. One entry per CDR3 protein, called by TCRdb with MiXCR from the reads. Seen here are approximately 250,000 distinct CDR3 sequences, less than 9.5% observed once, and the top ten hold more than 13%. The specimen sequenced was PBMCs. These receptors all stem from a human donor in good health (CMV status not recorded). Some clones in this sample may be carry-over from other donors' samples.

This clonotype was seen repeatedly, ten times or more. The genes are TRBV7-2 and TRBJ2-3, with D perhaps TRBD1 (5 bases). The germline V gene has CDR1 SGHTA and CDR2 FQGNSA. CDR3 length equals 14 residues. V lost 5 bases to trimming and J lost 2 bases, with 11 bases between them. The CDR3 DNA is TGTGCCAGCAGCGTAGACAGAGCCACAGATACGCAGTATTTT. Translation gives CASSVDRATDTQYF. Full variable domain (missing parts from reference TRBV7-2 and TRBJ2-3): GAGVSQSPSNKVTEKGKDVELRCDPISGHTALYWYRQSLGQGLEFLIYFQGNSAPDKSGLPSDRFSAERTGGSVSTLTIQRTQQEDSAVYLCASSVDRATDTQYFGPGTRLTVL.

This clonotype was observed at least ten times. The V and J genes are TRBV28 and TRBJ2-7; D perhaps matches TRBD1 (5 bases). The CDR3 has 14 amino acids. CDR1 and CDR2 (germline): MDHEN, SYDVKM. Deletions cut 8 bases from V and 0 bases from J, with 14 bases between. The CDR3 sequence is CASVGHRSSYEQYF. CDR3 in DNA: TGTGCCAGCGTGGGGCACAGGAGCTCCTACGAGCAGTACTTC.

V gene TRBV12-3 or TRBV12-4 combines with J gene TRBJ1-1, with 9 nucleotides matching TRBD1. The CDR3 spans 14 residues. J lost 2 bases, V lost 5 bases, and 3 bases had no gene match. The CDR3 sequence: CASSRDRDNTEAFF. CDR3 sequence (DNA): TGTGCCAGCAGTCGGGACAGGGATAACACTGAAGCTTTCTTT.

The table lists this clonotype with many counts. The chain carries TRBV7-4 and TRBJ2-7, with 9 nucleotides matching TRBD1. The trim removed 5 bases at V and 2 bases at J, leaving 4 bases unmatched. The CDR3 is 14 amino acids. In germline, CDR1 is SGHVT, CDR2 SQSDAQ. Here the CDR3 DNA reads TGTGCCAGCAGCCTACAGGGGGCTGCCTACGAGCAGTACTTC. Translated: CASSLQGAAYEQYF.

This clonotype has at least ten counts. The rearrangement links TRBV7-2 to TRBJ2-3; possibly TRBD2 for D (5 bases). Germline CDR1 and CDR2: SGHTA and FQGNSA. This CDR3 contains 17 residues. Trimming removed 5 bases at V and 0 bases at J, with 18 bases between. The CDR3: CASSPRTPLVSTDTQYF. The CDR3 bases are TGTGCCAGCAGCCCCCGGACTCCTTTAGTTAGCACAGATACGCAGTATTTT. The full variable domain, completed using reference TRBV7-2 and TRBJ2-3, is GAGVSQSPSNKVTEKGKDVELRCDPISGHTALYWYRQSLGQGLEFLIYFQGNSAPDKSGLPSDRFSAERTGGSVSTLTIQRTQQEDSAVYLCASSPRTPLVSTDTQYFGPGTRLTVL.

This chain connects TRBV11-1 to TRBJ2-2; D unresolved. The CDR3 loop spans 15 amino acids. Per germline, CDR1 SGHAT and CDR2 FQDESV (reference sequence). With 5 bases removed from V and 6 bases from J, the gap between germline ends came to 16 bases. The CDR3 loop is CASSRDTLKAGELFF. For the CDR3, the DNA is TGTGCCAGCAGCCGAGACACCTTAAAGGCCGGGGAGCTGTTTTTT.

This clonotype was seen repeatedly, ten times or more. V gene TRBV6-6 combines with J gene TRBJ2-7; 8 nucleotides match TRBD2. V gave up 5 bases and J gave up 0 bases; unmatched junction bases: 9. The length of the CDR3 is 16 residues. Germline lookup yields CDR1 MNHNY and CDR2 SVGAGI (reference sequence). CDR3 sequence reads: CASSAFSGVSSYEQYF. The DNA for the CDR3 is TGTGCCAGCAGTGCCTTTAGCGGGGTTAGCTCCTACGAGCAGTACTTC.

The table lists this clonotype with many counts. The V gene is TRBV7-2, the J gene TRBJ1-1, with D tentatively TRBD1 (5 bases). This CDR3 comprises 12 residues. Germline-derived CDR1 and CDR2 are SGHTA and FQGNSA. The ends were cut back, 3 bases at V and 7 bases at J, with 9 bases in the middle. CDR3 loop: CASSFGDLEAFF. In DNA form, the CDR3 reads TGTGCCAGCAGCTTCGGGGACCTTGAAGCTTTCTTT.

This clonotype was observed a few times. CDR3 bases: TGTGCCAGTAGACTCGACAGGTTCGGGACTGAAGCTTTCTTT. Its protein is CASRLDRFGTEAFF. The gene calls are TRBV19 and TRBJ1-1; D is perhaps TRBD1 (6 bases). V was trimmed by 6 bases and J by 5 bases, leaving 16 bases between them. The CDR3 spans 14 residues. Germline-derived CDR1 and CDR2 are LNHDA and SQIVND (reference sequence).

This clonotype was seen a few times. V gene TRBV19 combines with J gene TRBJ2-1; D is possibly TRBD2 (5 bases). Trimming left V 4 bases short and J 14 bases short, with 15 bases between. The CDR3 totals 12 residues. CDR1 LNHDA and CDR2 SQIVND come from the germline V gene (reference sequence). The CDR3, as DNA: TGTGCCAGTAGTACCGATGGCCTAGCAGAGTTCTTC. It translates to CASSTDGLAEFF.

This clonotype was counted a few times. The V and J genes are TRBV11-2 and TRBJ2-7, with D tentatively TRBD1 (6 bases). Between the trimmed V and J ends, which lost 4 bases and 6 bases, there was a span of 10 bases. CDR1 is SGHAT, CDR2 FQNNGV, per germline. This CDR3 comprises 12 residues. The CDR3 region has the DNA TGTGCCAGCAGCTGGGACATAGGCGAGCAGTACTTC. Translation: CASSWDIGEQYF. The full variable domain, its missing parts supplied by reference TRBV11-2 and TRBJ2-7, is EAGVAQSPRYKIIEKRQSVAFWCNPISGHATLYWYQQILGQGPKLLIQFQNNGVVDDSQLPKDRFSAERLKGVDSTLKIQPAKLEDSAVYLCASSWDIGEQYFGPGTRLTVT.

This clonotype was seen repeatedly, ten times or more. This chain uses TRBV7-2 with TRBJ2-6; D ambiguous. V lost 1 base to trimming and J lost 0 bases, with 1 base between them. The CDR3 is 14 amino acids. Germline CDR1 reads SGHTA; CDR2 reads FQGNSA. Here the CDR3 reads CASSLDSGANVLTF. The CDR3 DNA reads as TGTGCCAGCAGCTTAGACTCTGGGGCCAACGTCCTGACTTTC.

Ten or more counts support this clonotype. The gene calls are TRBV7-2 and TRBJ2-5, with TRBD2 matching 8 bases. V was pared by 2 bases and J by 0 bases, with 8 bases of the junction left unmatched. The length of the CDR3 is 17 residues. The germline V gene has CDR1 SGHTA and CDR2 FQGNSA. The CDR3 DNA reads as TGTGCCAGCAGCTTATCGGCTAGCGGGCACTACCAAGAGACCCAGTACTTC. It encodes CASSLSASGHYQETQYF. The whole variable domain, remainder taken from reference TRBV7-2 and TRBJ2-5, is GAGVSQSPSNKVTEKGKDVELRCDPISGHTALYWYRQSLGQGLEFLIYFQGNSAPDKSGLPSDRFSAERTGGSVSTLTIQRTQQEDSAVYLCASSLSASGHYQETQYFGPGTRLLVL.

The chain has TRBV10-2 and TRBJ2-6; D perhaps matches TRBD1 (6 bases). V dropped 2 bases and J dropped 5 bases, with 7 bases sitting between them. Germline CDR1 and CDR2: WSHSY and SAAADI. This CDR3 comprises 14 residues. The CDR3 DNA is TGCGCCAGCAGTGAGACAGGGAGGGCCAACGTCCTGACTTTC. Residues: CASSETGRANVLTF.

V is TRBV29-1 and J is TRBJ1-2; D remains unclear. Between the trimmed V and J ends, which lost 7 bases and 4 bases, there was a span of 16 bases. CDR1 is SQVTM and CDR2 is ANQGSEA in the germline V gene. This CDR3 region has 13 residues. Here the CDR3 reads CSAQVQVGYGYTF. The CDR3, as DNA: TGCAGCGCCCAGGTCCAGGTCGGCTATGGCTACACCTTC.

The V and J genes are TRBV20-1 and TRBJ1-2; D not certain. The CDR3 runs to 12 residues. Germline CDR1 and CDR2: DFQATT and SNEGSKA (reference sequence). Trimming pared 3 bases from V and 13 bases from J, leaving 18 bases between. CDR3 in amino acids: CSARAPSSLLTF. CDR3 nucleotides: TGCAGTGCTAGGGCGCCTAGCAGTTTGCTCACCTTC.

In its sample, this clonotype was seen many times. The CDR3 spells CASSVSRSATGELFF. The CDR3 nucleotides read TGTGCCAGCAGCGTCTCTCGAAGTGCGACCGGGGAGCTGTTTTTT. The chain has TRBV7-2 and TRBJ2-2; D gene ambiguous. The CDR3 runs to 15 residues. CDR1 SGHTA and CDR2 FQGNSA come from the germline V gene. V gave up 5 bases and J gave up 5 bases, with 15 bases separating them.

This clonotype came up many times. The J gene is TRBJ1-1, the V gene TRBV18; D may be TRBD1 (6 bases). Germline CDR1 and CDR2: KGHSH and LQKENI. This CDR3 comprises 14 residues. The germline V and J ends were trimmed by 6 bases and 1 base, with 12 bases remaining between them. The CDR3 DNA reads TGTGCCAGCTCGCCGGACAGAAAGAACACTGAAGCTTTCTTT. It specifies CASSPDRKNTEAFF.

This clonotype was seen repeatedly, ten times or more. The junction differs from germline at one of its ends, possibly a read error. V gene TRBV11-2 combines with J gene TRBJ2-7; D not certain. The V gene's germline CDR1 is SGHAT and CDR2 FQNNGV. This CDR3 region has 14 residues. As DNA, the CDR3 is TGTGCCAGCAGCCTAGAGCCCCTCTCCTACGAGCAGTACTTC. Its protein product is CASSLEPLSYEQYF.

A remark on this clonotype: At one of its ends the junction is not consistent with the germline gene, which may arise from a read error. CDR3 coding DNA: TGTGCCAGCAGCCCGCTAGTAGAAGCGCCTGGACTTTTC. Its protein is CASSPLVEAPGLF. The rearrangement joins TRBV7-2 to TRBJ1-2; D ambiguous. This CDR3 comprises 13 residues. Germline V gives CDR1 SGHTA, CDR2 FQGNSA.

At least ten counts were recorded for this clonotype. The rearrangement uses TRBV19 and TRBJ1-2; tentatively, D is TRBD1 (6 bases). The germline V gene has CDR1 LNHDA and CDR2 SQIVND (reference sequence). V gave up 4 bases and J gave up 2 bases, with 17 bases separating them. The CDR3 has 16 amino acids. CDR3 loop: CASSKLQGPRNYGYTF. CDR3 DNA: TGTGCCAGTAGTAAATTACAGGGCCCTCGAAACTATGGCTACACCTTC.

This clonotype has a count of ten or more. This rearrangement joins TRBV2 to TRBJ2-1; tentative D call: TRBD1 (6 bases). The CDR3 extends over 14 amino acids. Trimming took off 5 bases at V and 4 bases at J, with 12 bases between the two ends. The germline V gene encodes CDR1 SNHLY and CDR2 FYNNEI. This CDR3 is CASSSWTDYNEQFF. CDR3 nucleotide sequence: TGTGCCAGCAGTAGCTGGACAGATTACAATGAGCAGTTCTTC.

The J gene is TRBJ2-7, the V gene TRBV5-1; perhaps TRBD1 as D (5 bases). The CDR3 has 15 amino acids. Germline loops: CDR1 SGHRS, CDR2 YFSETQ. V lost 3 bases and J lost 0, with 13 bases in between. The CDR3 sequence is CASSSPLGRSYEQYF. CDR3 DNA sequence: TGCGCCAGCAGCTCGCCCCTGGGGCGCTCCTACGAGCAGTACTTC.

This clonotype was counted many times. The chain is built from TRBV6-1 and TRBJ1-6; 10 nucleotides match TRBD1. The CDR3 spans 14 residues. Germline loops: CDR1 MNHNS, CDR2 SASEGT. After removal of 6 bases from V and 5 bases from J, the junction contained 1 base not matched to a gene. The CDR3 reads CASRTGGDNSPLHF. CDR3 nucleotides: TGTGCCAGCAGGACAGGGGGCGATAATTCACCCCTCCACTTT.